Below are 28 T cell receptor beta chains sequenced from a single sample in a study of blood T cell repertoires in COVID-19. Libraries were prepared by immunoSEQ multiplex PCR; TCRdb keeps only in-frame clonotypes and omits some of them. In the table there are 200,000 to 300,000 clones, around 92% of which are singletons. The sequencing sample was made of peripheral blood. The receptors come from a person aged 18 to 29 with COVID-19, enrolled during active disease.

The V and J genes are TRBV27 and TRBJ2-7; 10 bases agree with TRBD2. V was pared by 5 bases and J by 2 bases, with 12 bases of the junction left unmatched. The CDR3 sequence is 17 residues long. From germline, CDR1 is MNHEY and CDR2 SMNVEV (reference sequence). This CDR3 reads CASSALAGVQGPYEQYF. The CDR3 DNA sequence: TGTGCCAGCAGTGCTCTAGCGGGAGTACAAGGGCCCTACGAGCAGTACTTC.

This chain connects TRBV25-1 to TRBJ2-3; TRBD2 agrees at 8 bases. The CDR3 consists of 14 residues. The V segment lost 6 bases and the J segment 4 bases; nucleotides outside the gene matches: 6. CDR1 and CDR2 (germline): MGHDK, SYGVNS. The CDR3 loop reads CASSGGEGSDTQYF. The CDR3 DNA sequence: TGTGCCAGCAGCGGGGGGGAGGGCTCAGATACGCAGTATTTT.

The chain uses TRBV24-1 and TRBJ1-1; no definite D call. The germline CDR1 and CDR2 sequences are KGHDR and SFDVKD. CDR3 length: 12 residues. V was trimmed by 1 base and J by 7 bases, leaving 6 bases between them. DNA for the CDR3: TGTGCCACCAGTGATTTTTACGGTGAAGCTTTCTTT. This translates into CATSDFYGEAFF.

This clone was recorded once. The chain employs TRBV9 and TRBJ2-5, with D tentatively TRBD2 (5 bases). Germline V gives CDR1 SGDLS, CDR2 YYNGEE. The CDR3 sequence is 17 residues long. Trimming pared 0 bases from V and 0 bases from J, leaving 15 bases between. CDR3 sequence (DNA): TGTGCCAGCAGCGTAGGGCCGGGGTTGGCGTACCAAGAGACCCAGTACTTC. Translation: CASSVGPGLAYQETQYF.

The chain is built from TRBV6-5 and TRBJ1-5; D gene ambiguous. The germline V gene encodes CDR1 MNHEY and CDR2 SVGAGI. The V end lost 0 bases, the J end lost 4 bases, and 4 bases lay between the germline ends. This CDR3 is 13 amino acids long. The CDR3 DNA reads TGTGCCAGCAGTTACTCGAGAAATCAGCCCCAGCATTTT. Translating it yields CASSYSRNQPQHF.

The rearrangement uses TRBV4-1 and TRBJ2-1; the D gene is possibly TRBD2 (6 bases). Trimming stripped 3 bases from V and 1 base from J, with 16 bases between. This CDR3 contains 17 residues. The germline V gene has CDR1 MGHRA and CDR2 YSYEKL. The CDR3 region has the DNA TGCGCCAGCAGCCAGCCGAGACTAGTGCGATCCTACAATGAGCAGTTCTTC. Protein product: CASSQPRLVRSYNEQFF.

This clone was recorded only once. The chain links TRBV10-3 to TRBJ1-1, with D tentatively TRBD1 (5 bases). The CDR3 loop spans 15 amino acids. Germline V gives CDR1 ENHRY, CDR2 SYGVKD. Trimming removed 3 bases from V and 3 bases from J, with 14 bases in between. Written as DNA, the CDR3 is TGTGCCATCAGTGATCCCGGGGGGGAGGACACTGAAGCTTTCTTT. Translation: CAISDPGGEDTEAFF.

This rearrangement joins TRBV4-1 to TRBJ2-3, with 9 bases identical to TRBD2. Unmatched junction bases numbered 12, after V lost 0 bases and J lost 14 bases. Germline V lookup: CDR1 MGHRA, CDR2 YSYEKL. CDR3 length: 15 residues. Written as DNA, the CDR3 is TGCGCCAGCAGCCAAGATAGTAAGGGACTAGCCCTGGGGTATTTT. Encoded protein: CASSQDSKGLALGYF.

The chain combines TRBV6-1 with TRBJ2-5, with D possibly matching TRBD1 (5 bases). The CDR3 contains 15 residues. Germline values: CDR1 MNHNS, CDR2 SASEGT. Deletions cut 3 bases from V and 1 base from J, with 12 bases between. CDR3 coding DNA: TGTGCCAGCAGTGACCCCATAGGGGTCCAAGAGACCCAGTACTTC. Residues: CASSDPIGVQETQYF.

The chain recombines TRBV6-5 with TRBJ1-6, with 11 positions matching TRBD1. The CDR3 sequence is 15 residues long. The trim removed 6 bases at V and 8 bases at J, leaving 6 bases unmatched. Germline values: CDR1 MNHEY, CDR2 SVGAGI. This chain's CDR3 is CASSRTGGEYSPLHF. In nucleotides, the CDR3 is TGTGCCAGCAGCCGGACAGGGGGCGAGTATTCACCCCTCCACTTT.

The CDR3 region is CASSLDSGHTDTQYF. The CDR3 coding sequence is TGTGCCAGCAGCTTAGATAGCGGCCACACAGATACGCAGTATTTT. J is TRBJ2-3 and V is TRBV7-8; the D gene is possibly TRBD2 (6 bases). The CDR3 sequence is 15 residues long. The germline V gene encodes CDR1 SGHVS and CDR2 FQNEAQ. The V and J ends lost 1 base and 2 bases respectively, with 10 bases between them.

The chain employs TRBV7-9 and TRBJ2-4, with D possibly matching TRBD2 (5 bases). CDR3 length: 13 residues. The V gene lost 5 bases and the J gene lost 9 bases, with 14 bases spanning the gap. Germline V gene lookup returns CDR1 SEHNR and CDR2 FQNEAQ (reference sequence). CDR3 region: CASSAVWESIQYF. The CDR3 DNA sequence: TGTGCCAGCAGCGCCGTTTGGGAGAGCATTCAGTACTTC.

This chain uses TRBV7-9 with TRBJ1-6, with D uncertain. This CDR3 is 15 amino acids long. V was shortened by 3 bases and J by 0 bases, with 6 bases between the two germline ends. Per germline, CDR1 SEHNR and CDR2 FQNEAQ (reference sequence). CDR3 in DNA: TGTGCCAGCAGCTTCACCAGCTCCTATAATTCACCCCTCCACTTT. This encodes CASSFTSSYNSPLHF.

The CDR3 sequence: CASSLNAGSRYNEQFF. The CDR3 DNA sequence: TGCGCCAGCAGCTTGAACGCGGGGTCGCGTTACAATGAGCAGTTCTTC. This chain connects TRBV5-1 to TRBJ2-1, with TRBD2 as a possible D gene (6 bases). Germline loops: CDR1 SGHRS, CDR2 YFSETQ. V was trimmed by 1 base and J by 4 bases, leaving 15 bases between them. This CDR3 comprises 16 residues.

This clone has just one count. This chain connects TRBV5-8 to TRBJ1-4, with TRBD1 matching 10 bases. The germline gives CDR1 SGHTS, CDR2 YDEGEE. The CDR3 has 15 amino acids. V lost 2 bases, J lost 8 bases, and 6 bases stayed unmatched. The DNA of the CDR3 is TGTGCCAGCAGCTTCGGGACAGGGGTGAGCGAAAAACTGTTTTTT. Residues: CASSFGTGVSEKLFF. The variable domain in full, completed from reference TRBV5-8 and TRBJ1-4, reads EAGVTQSPTHLIKTRGQQATLRCSPISGHTSVYWYQQALGLGLQFLLWYDEGEERNRGNFPPRFSGRQFPNYSSELNVNALELEDSALYLCASSFGTGVSEKLFFGSGTQLSVL.

This chain uses TRBV7-9 with TRBJ2-7; no definite D call. The V and J ends lost 4 bases and 6 bases respectively, with 16 bases between them. Germline loops: CDR1 SEHNR, CDR2 FQNEAQ (reference sequence). The CDR3 is made up of 14 amino acids. Written as DNA, the CDR3 is TGTGCCAGCAGCTCCGGGTGGGTAAGAGGCGAGCAGTACTTC. As protein: CASSSGWVRGEQYF. The variable domain in full, completed from reference TRBV7-9 and TRBJ2-7, reads DTGVSQNPRHKITKRGQNVTFRCDPISEHNRLYWYRQTLGQGPEFLTYFQNEAQLEKSRLLSDRFSAERPKGSFSTLEIQRTEQGDSAMYLCASSSGWVRGEQYFGPGTRLTVT.

This chain joins TRBV27 and TRBJ2-7; tentative D call: TRBD1 (5 bases). This CDR3 has 15 amino acids. With 4 bases removed from V and 1 base from J, the gap between germline ends came to 14 bases. Germline CDR1 and CDR2: MNHEY and SMNVEV (reference sequence). CDR3 nucleotide sequence: TGTGCCAGCAGTTGGGCGCAGGGTACTTCCTACGAGCAGTACTTC. Residues: CASSWAQGTSYEQYF.

The CDR3 spells CATSDPGQGNGELFF. CDR3 DNA: TGTGCCACCAGTGATCCGGGACAGGGGAACGGGGAGCTGTTTTTT. The chain combines TRBV24-1 with TRBJ2-2, with 10 bases that match TRBD1. The CDR3 consists of 15 residues. Germline V gene sequence: CDR1 KGHDR, CDR2 SFDVKD. The junction had 4 bases not matched to a gene; V was cut back by 3 bases and J by 7 bases.

The V gene is TRBV11-2, the J gene TRBJ2-5; 10 bases are shared with TRBD1. The V segment lost 1 base and the J segment 5 bases; nucleotides outside the gene matches: 7. CDR3 size: 16 residues. CDR1 is SGHAT, CDR2 FQNNGV, per germline. The CDR3 spells CASSLVRQGARETQYF. The CDR3 nucleotides read TGTGCCAGCAGCTTAGTCCGACAGGGGGCGCGGGAGACCCAGTACTTC.

This clone has a single count. The chain has TRBV3-1 (or the pseudogene TRBV3-2) and TRBJ1-6, with TRBD1 matching over 8 bases. Germline-derived CDR1 and CDR2 are LGHDT and YNNKEL (reference sequence). V shed 2 bases, J shed 6 bases, and the junction held 9 bases outside the gene matches. The CDR3 consists of 17 residues. The CDR3 loop reads CASSQNELGQGNSPLHF. The CDR3 bases are TGTGCCAGCAGCCAAAACGAATTAGGACAGGGTAATTCACCCCTCCACTTT.

The chain has TRBV5-6 and TRBJ2-2; 10 bases align to TRBD1. This CDR3 contains 15 residues. V shed 4 bases and J 5 bases; nucleotides not matched to a gene: 5. Per germline, CDR1 SGHDT and CDR2 YYEEEE. CDR3 coding DNA: TGTGCCAGCAGCCCGGGACAGGGGATAACCGGGGAGCTGTTTTTT. Translation gives CASSPGQGITGELFF.

This chain connects TRBV4-1 to TRBJ1-1, with D possibly matching TRBD1 (5 bases). V was trimmed by 4 bases and J by 3 bases, leaving 30 bases between them. Germline assignment: CDR1 MGHRA and CDR2 YSYEKL. The CDR3 sequence is 20 residues long. Here the CDR3 DNA reads TGCGCCAGCAGCCTCCTCAGGGCCCGTAAGGGAATATCGGAAGACACTGAAGCTTTCTTT. This codes for CASSLLRARKGISEDTEAFF.

V usage is TRBV18 and J usage is TRBJ2-5, with TRBD2 identical over 11 bases. CDR1 and CDR2 from the germline V gene are KGHSH and LQKENI. V lost 2 bases and J lost 4; bases outside the gene matches: 6. This CDR3 is built from 16 residues. The DNA for the CDR3 is TGTGCCAGCTCACCAGCTACTAGCGGGAGCGGAGAGACCCAGTACTTC. Translation: CASSPATSGSGETQYF. Full variable domain (outside the CDR3, taken from reference TRBV18 and TRBJ2-5): NAGVMQNPRHLVRRRGQEARLRCSPMKGHSHVYWYRQLPEEGLKFMVYLQKENIIDESGMPKERFSAEFPKEGPSILRIQQVVRGDSAAYFCASSPATSGSGETQYFGPGTRLLVL.

This clone has a single count. This chain links TRBV5-6 with TRBJ1-3, with unresolved D. The CDR3 spans 14 residues. Germline CDR1 is SGHDT and CDR2 is YYEEEE. V lost 0 bases to trimming and J lost 3 bases, with 7 bases between them. The CDR3 nucleotides read TGTGCCAGCAGCTTGGGGAGGTTTGGAAACACCATATATTTT. Its translation: CASSLGRFGNTIYF.

The CDR3 DNA reads as TGTGCCAGCAGCACCTCGGGAGAGACCCAGTACTTC. Protein sequence: CASSTSGETQYF. The chain couples TRBV12-3 or TRBV12-4 to TRBJ2-5; D gene uncertain. The CDR3 is 12 amino acids. With 6 bases removed from V and 4 bases from J, the gap between germline ends came to 9 bases.

This chain links TRBV29-1 with TRBJ1-1, with 11 bases fitting TRBD1. J lost 0 bases, V lost 7 bases, and 7 bases had no gene match. This CDR3 has 15 amino acids. Germline assignment: CDR1 SQVTM and CDR2 ANQGSEA. The CDR3 nucleotides are TGCAGCGCTTTCCCGGACAGGGGGCTGAACACTGAAGCTTTCTTT. Protein product: CSAFPDRGLNTEAFF.

The table lists this clone with a few counts. The rearrangement uses TRBV19 and TRBJ2-2, with D maybe TRBD2 (6 bases). Germline V gene lookup returns CDR1 LNHDA and CDR2 SQIVND (reference sequence). The V and J ends lost 6 bases and 0 bases respectively, with 8 bases between them. CDR3 size: 14 residues. CDR3 in amino acids: CASSLATNTGELFF. CDR3 in DNA: TGTGCCAGTAGCCTAGCGACGAACACCGGGGAGCTGTTTTTT. The full variable domain, in which reference TRBV19 and TRBJ2-2 provide the parts outside the CDR3, is DGGITQSPKYLFRKEGQNVTLSCEQNLNHDAMYWYRQDPGQGLRLIYYSQIVNDFQKGDIAEGYSVSREKKESFPLTVTSAQKNPTAFYLCASSLATNTGELFFGEGSRLTVL.

This clone appeared a few times. The chain has TRBV2 and TRBJ2-7, with D unclear. The CDR3 is made up of 11 amino acids. Germline V gene data show CDR1 as SNHLY and CDR2 as FYNNEI. V was cut by 6 bases and J by 1 base, with 4 bases left in between. DNA for the CDR3: TGTGCCAGCAGAACTTCCTACGAGCAGTACTTC. It codes for CASRTSYEQYF.